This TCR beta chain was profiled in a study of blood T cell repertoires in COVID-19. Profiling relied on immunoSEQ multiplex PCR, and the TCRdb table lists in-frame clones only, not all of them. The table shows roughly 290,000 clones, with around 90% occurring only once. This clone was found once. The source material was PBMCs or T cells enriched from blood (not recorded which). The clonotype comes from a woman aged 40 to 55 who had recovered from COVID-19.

CDR3 sequence reads: CASSLVPHTGNEQFF. The CDR3 nucleotides read TGTGCCAGCAGCTTGGTTCCTCATACGGGCAATGAGCAGTTCTTC. V is TRBV5-5 and J is TRBJ2-1, with unresolved D. Trimming left V 0 bases short and J 6 bases short, with 13 bases between. The CDR3 contains 15 residues. CDR1 and CDR2 from the germline V gene are SGHKS and YYEKEE (reference sequence).